One and the same sample provided the 25 T cell receptor beta chains below, sequenced in a study of T-cell reconstitution after alpha-beta-depleted transplantation in children. Library preparation (for TCRbeta) was performed with unique molecular identifiers. TCRdb re-called the PCR reads with MiXCR, one entry per CDR3 protein. The sample holds 45,000 to 55,000 distinct CDR3 sequences, approximately 6.1% seen once. Specimen: PBMCs, mostly from graft donor cells, collected 60 days after TCRalphabeta/CD19-depleted stem cell transplant. These receptor sequences come from a female patient between 2 and 15 years old who had a stem cell transplant for aplastic anemia, so the T cells may come from the graft donor.

The table lists this clonotype with many counts. The genes are TRBV11-2 and TRBJ2-5; TRBD1 matches 8 bases. Germline CDR1 is SGHAT and CDR2 is FQNNGV. The CDR3 loop spans 13 amino acids. V trimming: 4 bases; J trimming: 2 bases; junction bases outside the gene matches: 0. The CDR3 here is CASSYRGQETQYF. DNA of the CDR3: TGTGCCAGCAGCTACAGGGGGCAAGAGACCCAGTACTTC.

This clonotype has ten or more counts. DNA for the CDR3: TGTGCCAGCAGTTCCGTAGCGGGGGGATCTTTCGAGCAGTACTTC. This codes for CASSSVAGGSFEQYF. The rearrangement uses TRBV12-3 or TRBV12-4 and TRBJ2-7; 10 nucleotides line up with TRBD2. The CDR3 has 15 residues. The ends lost 4 bases at V and 6 bases at J; junction bases unmatched: 9.

In its sample, this clonotype was seen many times. This chain links TRBV20-1 with TRBJ2-1, with 14 nucleotides matching TRBD2. The CDR3 is made up of 15 amino acids. Losses at the gene ends were 3 bases for V and 6 bases for J; bases not matched to a gene: 4. Germline V gives CDR1 DFQATT, CDR2 SNEGSKA (reference sequence). CDR3 sequence: CSARATSGGANEQFF. CDR3 nucleotides: TGCAGTGCTAGGGCGACTAGCGGGGGGGCCAATGAGCAGTTCTTC.

This chain connects TRBV20-1 to TRBJ2-7; TRBD1 aligns across 10 bases. The V and J ends lost 6 bases and 3 bases, in that order; junction bases with no gene match: 11. This CDR3 spans 15 amino acids. Germline V gene lookup returns CDR1 DFQATT and CDR2 SNEGSKA (reference sequence). CDR3 sequence reads: CSAPTPDRGLYEQYF. The CDR3 region has the DNA TGCAGTGCCCCCACTCCTGACAGGGGGCTCTACGAGCAGTACTTC.

The chain has TRBV20-1 and TRBJ2-4, with D perhaps given as TRBD1 or TRBD2 (5 bases each). The length of the CDR3 is 15 residues. The ends were cut back, 3 bases at V and 8 bases at J, with 20 bases in the middle. Germline CDR1 reads DFQATT; CDR2 reads SNEGSKA (reference sequence). In DNA form, the CDR3 reads TGCAGTGCTAGTTCGAACGGGGCGGTTGGAGACATTCAGTACTTC. This sequence encodes CSASSNGAVGDIQYF.

There are many counts of this clonotype. The DNA of the CDR3 is TGTGCCAGCAGCTTAATGGATGAGCAGTTCTTC. Its protein product is CASSLMDEQFF. This rearrangement joins TRBV11-2 to TRBJ2-1; D is unresolved. Trimming took off 2 bases at V and 8 bases at J, with 4 bases between the two ends. This CDR3 is built from 11 residues. Germline-derived CDR1 and CDR2 are SGHAT and FQNNGV.

This clonotype has at least ten counts. V is TRBV12-3 or TRBV12-4 and J is TRBJ1-1, with D possibly TRBD1 on 5 matching bases. The V and J ends lost 6 bases and 1 base respectively, with 15 bases between them. The CDR3 contains 15 residues. CDR3 protein: CASSPQTAQNTEAFF. As DNA, the CDR3 is TGTGCCAGCAGCCCCCAGACAGCGCAGAACACTGAAGCTTTCTTT.

The table lists this clonotype with many counts. J is TRBJ2-2 and V is TRBV7-3; perhaps TRBD1 as D (6 bases). The length of the CDR3 is 15 residues. Per the germline V gene, CDR1 is SGHTA and CDR2 is FQGTGA. V dropped 6 bases and J dropped 0 bases, with 11 bases sitting between them. Written as DNA, the CDR3 is TGTGCCAGCAGTCAACAGGGAACGAACACCGGGGAGCTGTTTTTT. This codes for CASSQQGTNTGELFF.

Ten or more counts support this clonotype. The chain has TRBV9 and TRBJ2-2, with a possible D match to TRBD1 (6 bases). The ends were cut back, 0 bases at V and 0 bases at J, with 9 bases in the middle. CDR3 size: 16 residues. In germline, CDR1 is SGDLS, CDR2 YYNGEE. CDR3 sequence reads: CASSVGGHTNTGELFF. The CDR3 bases are TGTGCCAGCAGCGTAGGGGGACATACGAACACCGGGGAGCTGTTTTTT.

This clonotype was counted between two and nine times. The rearrangement links TRBV12-3 or TRBV12-4 to TRBJ1-1, with D maybe TRBD1 (5 bases). The CDR3 spans 13 residues. Trimming stripped 2 bases from V and 9 bases from J, with 13 bases between. The CDR3 is CASSLYDSGKAFF. The CDR3 coding sequence is TGTGCCAGCAGTTTATACGACAGTGGCAAAGCTTTCTTT.

The gene calls are TRBV5-1 and TRBJ1-4, with 9 positions matching TRBD1. Germline V gene data show CDR1 as SGHRS and CDR2 as YFSETQ. Losses at the gene ends were 3 bases for V and 7 bases for J; bases not matched to a gene: 7. The CDR3 sequence is 15 residues long. The CDR3 loop reads CASSSGQGSGEKLFF. CDR3 DNA sequence: TGCGCCAGCAGCTCTGGACAGGGGAGTGGTGAAAAACTGTTTTTT. The whole variable domain, remainder taken from reference TRBV5-1 and TRBJ1-4, is KAGVTQTPRYLIKTRGQQVTLSCSPISGHRSVSWYQQTPGQGLQFLFEYFSETQRNKGNFPGRFSGRQFSNSRSEMNVSTLELGDSALYLCASSSGQGSGEKLFFGSGTQLSVL.

In its sample, this clonotype was seen many times. The J gene is TRBJ2-3, the V gene TRBV5-4, with D perhaps TRBD2 (7 bases). Germline assignment: CDR1 SGHNT and CDR2 YYREEE (reference sequence). V lost 3 bases to trimming and J lost 0 bases, with 11 bases between them. CDR3 length: 15 amino acids. The CDR3, as DNA: TGTGCCAGCAGCTGGGGGGGGACAAGCACAGATACGCAGTATTTT. Protein product: CASSWGGTSTDTQYF.

This clonotype was counted a few times. This chain links TRBV7-6 with TRBJ2-1; D might be TRBD2 (6 bases). In germline, CDR1 is SGHVS, CDR2 FNYEAQ. The CDR3 is 13 amino acids. Trimming removed 8 bases at V and 0 bases at J, with 8 bases between. CDR3 region: CASGGSSYNEQFF. In DNA, the CDR3 is TGTGCCAGCGGGGGGTCCTCCTACAATGAGCAGTTCTTC.

This chain connects TRBV5-1 to TRBJ1-2; TRBD1 agrees at 9 bases. Germline CDR1 and CDR2: SGHRS and YFSETQ. The CDR3 covers 15 residues. Trimming removed 0 bases from V and 4 bases from J; junction bases left unmatched: 4. Written as DNA, the CDR3 is TGCGCCAGCAGCTTGGCCTCGGACAGGGGCTATGGCTACACCTTC. This codes for CASSLASDRGYGYTF.

This clonotype occurred many times. CDR3 coding DNA: TGTGCCAGCAGTACGGACAGGGCATCCTACGAGCAGTACTTC. Its translation: CASSTDRASYEQYF. The V and J genes are TRBV12-3 or TRBV12-4 and TRBJ2-7; TRBD1 matches 8 bases. The CDR3 spans 14 residues. The ends lost 5 bases at V and 1 base at J; junction bases unmatched: 4.

This clonotype was picked up many times. This chain joins TRBV29-1 and TRBJ1-1; D is ambiguous. The CDR3 is 15 residues long. Germline CDR1 reads SQVTM; CDR2 reads ANQGSEA. Trimming stripped 4 bases from V and 3 bases from J, with 18 bases between. The CDR3 sequence is CSVVVLQALYTEAFF. CDR3 sequence (DNA): TGCAGCGTTGTTGTTTTGCAGGCATTATACACTGAAGCTTTCTTT.

This clonotype was observed at least ten times. The chain carries TRBV5-5 and TRBJ1-1; no firm D call. Germline V gives CDR1 SGHKS, CDR2 YYEKEE (reference sequence). The V gene lost 0 bases and the J gene lost 0 bases, with 12 bases spanning the gap. This CDR3 spans 16 amino acids. The CDR3: CASSLEQVSMNTEAFF. In nucleotides, the CDR3 is TGTGCCAGCAGCTTGGAGCAGGTCTCAATGAACACTGAAGCTTTCTTT.

This clonotype was seen many times. The CDR3 protein is CASSASRGQETQYF. The CDR3 DNA reads TGTGCCAGCAGTGCCTCCCGGGGGCAAGAGACCCAGTACTTC. The rearrangement joins TRBV12-3 or TRBV12-4 to TRBJ2-5; D possibly corresponds to TRBD2 (6 bases). Trimming cost V 5 bases and J 2 bases, with 12 bases left between them. The CDR3 runs 14 residues.

There are many counts of this clonotype. Compared with germline, one end of the junction differs, possibly owing to a read error. Here the CDR3 reads CASSQDPGTIPYAQYF. The CDR3, as DNA: TGCGCCAGCAGCCAAGATCCGGGGACAATACCCTACGCGCAGTACTTC. This chain links TRBV4-1 with TRBJ2-7; TRBD1 might be the D (6 bases). CDR1 is MGHRA and CDR2 is YSYEKL in the germline V gene. The CDR3 spans 16 residues.

This clonotype was detected ten times or more. The chain links TRBV28 to TRBJ1-5; D uncertain. The CDR3 length is 19 residues. Germline V lookup: CDR1 MDHEN, CDR2 SYDVKM. V dropped 4 bases and J dropped 0 bases, with 22 bases sitting between them. The CDR3 region is CASSSRRNALSYSNQPQHF. CDR3 nucleotides: TGTGCCAGCAGTTCCCGGCGTAATGCCCTAAGTTATAGCAATCAGCCCCAGCATTTT.

This clonotype was recorded at least ten times. This chain joins TRBV10-3 and TRBJ2-7; 11 bases fit TRBD2. CDR1 and CDR2 from the germline V gene are ENHRY and SYGVKD. Trimming took 4 bases from V and 3 from J; bases not matched to a gene: 2. The CDR3 totals 14 residues. The CDR3 coding sequence is TGTGCCATCAGTGCGACTAGCGGGGTCTACGAGCAGTACTTC. It yields the protein CAISATSGVYEQYF.

This clonotype came up many times. The CDR3 sequence is CSARGTGGEQYF. As DNA, the CDR3 is TGCAGTGCTAGAGGGACAGGGGGCGAGCAGTACTTC. V usage is TRBV20-1 and J usage is TRBJ2-7, with TRBD1 matching 10 bases. The V gene's germline CDR1 is DFQATT and CDR2 SNEGSKA (reference sequence). This CDR3 comprises 12 residues. The V gene end was trimmed by 1 base and the J gene end by 6 bases; junction bases not matched to a gene: 0.

This clonotype was counted many times. The CDR3 DNA reads as TGTGCCAGCAGCCTGGCCGGGACTGTGGGCGACAATGAGCAGTTCTTC. Its translation is CASSLAGTVGDNEQFF. V usage is TRBV7-9 and J usage is TRBJ2-1; tentatively, D is TRBD2 (6 bases). CDR1 and CDR2 (germline): SEHNR, FQNEAQ (reference sequence). The CDR3 covers 16 residues. The V end was cut by 5 bases, the J end by 5 bases, with 19 bases between.

Ten or more counts support this clonotype. V usage is TRBV20-1 and J usage is TRBJ2-3; TRBD2 matches 9 bases. Losses at the gene ends were 1 base for V and 1 base for J; bases not matched to a gene: 0. Germline V gene lookup returns CDR1 DFQATT and CDR2 SNEGSKA (reference sequence). The CDR3 loop spans 14 amino acids. CDR3 protein: CSARGTSGTDTQYF. CDR3 bases: TGCAGTGCTAGAGGGACTAGCGGCACAGATACGCAGTATTTT.

Only a few counts were recorded for this clonotype. V gene TRBV28 combines with J gene TRBJ2-3; 10 nucleotides match TRBD2. This CDR3 spans 16 amino acids. Germline lookup yields CDR1 MDHEN and CDR2 SYDVKM. Trimming took 4 bases from V and 4 from J; bases not matched to a gene: 8. CDR3 nucleotides: TGTGCCAGCAGTTACCTTTCTAGCGGGAGAGCAGATACGCAGTATTTT. As protein: CASSYLSSGRADTQYF.